One and the same sample provided the 8 T cell receptor beta chains below, sequenced in a study of beta chain features in type 1 diabetes. Study-wide findings and caveats: Patients with Type 1 diabetes showed moderately but significantly shorter TCRB CDR3s in all four CD4+ subsets.

TCRB transcripts that were expressed got sequenced, as all of the isolated RNA had been reverse transcribed. Data came from immunoSEQ multiplex PCR; TCRdb stores just in-frame clones and leaves some out. The repertoire holds about 700,000 clones, with about an eighth as singletons. Their antigen targets remain unknown. Sample: naive CD4+ T cells from blood. The receptors originated from a man between 18 and 29 years old with type 1 diabetes.

CDR3 protein: CSASGSTYEQYF. Here the CDR3 DNA reads TGCAGCGCCAGCGGGAGTACCTACGAGCAGTACTTC. The chain links TRBV29-1 to TRBJ2-5, with 8 bases matching TRBD2. The J call could be wrong; TRBJ2-7 is a better fit for the DNA end. Per the germline V gene, CDR1 is SQVTM and CDR2 is ANQGSEA. This CDR3 comprises 12 residues.

This clone has a handful of counts. The J gene is TRBJ2-3, the V gene TRBV29-1; TRBD1 might be the D (5 bases). V was shortened by 4 bases and J by 0 bases, with 11 bases between the two germline ends. CDR3 size: 14 residues. Germline assignment: CDR1 SQVTM and CDR2 ANQGSEA. CDR3 sequence (DNA): TGCAGCGTTGTCCAGGGCTCTAGCACAGATACGCAGTATTTT. This translates into CSVVQGSSTDTQYF.

This clone appeared a few times. The rearrangement uses TRBV10-3 and TRBJ1-1, with D perhaps matching TRBD1 (5 bases). Trimming took 2 bases from V and 4 from J, leaving 11 bases between them. Per the germline V gene, CDR1 is ENHRY and CDR2 is SYGVKD. The CDR3 length is 14 residues. CDR3 nucleotide sequence: TGTGCCATCAGTGAGCCGACAGTGGGCACTGAAGCTTTCTTT. Its protein is CAISEPTVGTEAFF.

This clone has a handful of counts. V and J are TRBV6-1 and TRBJ1-1; TRBD1 might be the D (5 bases). The V gene lost 4 bases and the J gene lost 4 bases, with 13 bases spanning the gap. The CDR3 loop spans 14 amino acids. In germline, CDR1 is MNHNS, CDR2 SASEGT. The CDR3 nucleotides are TGTGCCAGCAGTGCCCGCGGGGGAGGCACTGAAGCTTTCTTT. Protein sequence: CASSARGGGTEAFF.

This clone was seen more than once but under ten times. One junction end does not reproduce the germline sequence, and a read error may be involved. The chain is built from TRBV7-9 and TRBJ1-1; D gene ambiguous. CDR3 length equals 11 residues. Germline CDR1 reads SEHNR; CDR2 reads FQNEAQ (reference sequence). CDR3 sequence (DNA): TGTGCCAGCAGCCCTGGATCTAGCCAGCTTTTT. Protein product: CASSPGSSQLF.

In this sample, this clone turned up a few times. The chain is built from TRBV6-6 and TRBJ2-3; possible D gene TRBD1, 5 bases. This CDR3 is built from 12 residues. Germline V lookup: CDR1 MNHNY, CDR2 SVGAGI (reference sequence). Trimming took 2 bases from V and 5 from J, leaving 5 bases between them. CDR3 DNA sequence: TGTGCCAGCAGTTACCAGGGAGATACGCAGTATTTT. It encodes CASSYQGDTQYF.

The chain recombines TRBV28 with TRBJ1-5; the D gene is possibly TRBD1 (5 bases). Germline V gives CDR1 MDHEN, CDR2 SYDVKM. The ends were cut back, 5 bases at V and 0 bases at J, with 17 bases in the middle. The CDR3 contains 17 residues. The CDR3 DNA reads as TGTGCCAGCAGTCCCCTACAGGACTTCCATAGCAATCAGCCCCAGCATTTT. It is translated as CASSPLQDFHSNQPQHF.

This clone has a single count. The V call is TRBV6-6, the J call TRBJ1-5, with D maybe TRBD1 (5 bases). V lost 5 bases and J 4 bases, leaving 15 bases between the germline ends. In germline, CDR1 is MNHNY, CDR2 SVGAGI (reference sequence). There are 15 residues in the CDR3. The CDR3 sequence: CASSRLLRENQPQHF. CDR3 sequence (DNA): TGTGCCAGCAGTCGCCTTCTCAGGGAAAATCAGCCCCAGCATTTT.